These 24 T cell receptor beta chains were all obtained from the same sample, sequenced in a study of OX40 agonist ivuxolimab in advanced cancers. TCRdb keeps only in-frame clones here, not all; method: immunoSEQ multiplex PCR. This table holds around 40,000 clones, around four fifths found once. This specimen was CD4+ or CD8+ T cells sorted from blood, taken in a trial of the OX40 agonist ivuxolimab. The receptor source for this set is an adult with an advanced solid tumor such as melanoma, head and neck, liver or kidney cancer.

V gene TRBV4-1 combines with J gene TRBJ2-7, with 7 bases identical to TRBD1. Germline loops: CDR1 MGHRA, CDR2 YSYEKL. The CDR3 covers 15 residues. The V and J ends lost 4 bases and 2 bases, in that order; junction bases with no gene match: 8. The CDR3 sequence: CASSRAGTDPYEQYF. The CDR3, as DNA: TGCGCCAGCAGCCGCGCCGGGACAGACCCCTACGAGCAGTACTTC.

The CDR3 bases are TGCGCCAGCAGCTTGTCCAGGATTACAGATACGCAGTATTTT. It specifies CASSLSRITDTQYF. The chain uses TRBV5-1 and TRBJ2-3; the D is unclear. The CDR3 spans 14 residues. The germline V gene encodes CDR1 SGHRS and CDR2 YFSETQ. Trimming removed 1 base from V and 3 bases from J, with 9 bases in between.

The rearrangement joins TRBV7-9 to TRBJ1-2; TRBD1 might be the D (5 bases). This CDR3 spans 14 amino acids. The V gene lost 3 bases and the J gene lost 7 bases, with 15 bases spanning the gap. The germline gives CDR1 SEHNR, CDR2 FQNEAQ (reference sequence). The CDR3 loop reads CASSFRDRPTGYTF. CDR3 nucleotides: TGTGCCAGCAGCTTTAGGGACCGGCCCACTGGCTACACCTTC.

The chain joins TRBV29-1 to TRBJ2-4, with 9 bases lining up with TRBD2. Germline lookup yields CDR1 SQVTM and CDR2 ANQGSEA. The junction had 12 bases not matched to a gene; V was cut back by 6 bases and J by 9 bases. CDR3 length: 14 residues. The CDR3 DNA reads as TGCAGCGTCGTAAAAGGGCGGGAGGGGAGCATTCAGTACTTC. Translating it yields CSVVKGREGSIQYF.

The chain uses TRBV6-6 and TRBJ2-2; D perhaps matches TRBD1 (6 bases). Germline assignment: CDR1 MNHNY and CDR2 SVGAGI (reference sequence). V dropped 5 bases and J dropped 3 bases, with 10 bases sitting between them. The CDR3 loop spans 14 amino acids. The CDR3 spells CASSDRSYTGELFF. The CDR3 coding sequence is TGTGCCAGCAGTGACAGGTCCTACACCGGGGAGCTGTTTTTT.

The rearrangement joins TRBV28 to TRBJ2-2; 8 nucleotides align to TRBD2. J was trimmed by 6 bases and V by 5 bases; bases with no gene match: 8. The CDR3 runs 15 residues. Germline V gene sequence: CDR1 MDHEN, CDR2 SYDVKM. The DNA for the CDR3 is TGTGCCAGCAGTCTAGGACTAGCTGTATCCGGGGAGCTGTTTTTT. It is translated as CASSLGLAVSGELFF.

This chain links TRBV12-5 with TRBJ1-5, with TRBD1 matching 9 bases. The CDR3 is made up of 18 amino acids. From germline, CDR1 is LGHNT and CDR2 FRNRAP. V shed 2 bases, J shed 1 base, and the junction held 9 bases outside the gene matches. The CDR3 sequence: CASGLFSGTGSSNQPQHF. DNA of the CDR3: TGTGCTAGTGGTTTGTTCTCCGGGACAGGGAGCAGCAATCAGCCCCAGCATTTT.

The genes are TRBV11-3 and TRBJ2-1; D gene unclear. The V and J ends lost 1 base and 7 bases respectively, with 2 bases between them. This CDR3 is 11 amino acids long. The germline V gene encodes CDR1 SGHNT and CDR2 YENEEA. CDR3 protein: CASSLGNEQFF. CDR3 bases: TGTGCCAGCAGCTTAGGAAATGAGCAGTTCTTC. The entire variable domain, with the rest obtained from reference TRBV11-3 and TRBJ2-1, is as follows: EAGVVQSPRYKIIEKKQPVAFWCNPISGHNTLYWYLQNLGQGPELLIRYENEEAVDDSQLPKDRFSAERLKGVDSTLKIQPAELGDSAVYLCASSLGNEQFFGPGTRLTVL.

The chain employs TRBV19 and TRBJ1-1, with a weak D call TRBD1 (5 bases). This CDR3 is 12 amino acids long. Looked up from germline, CDR1 is LNHDA and CDR2 is SQIVND (reference sequence). V gave up 0 bases and J gave up 9 bases, with 8 bases separating them. CDR3 sequence (DNA): TGTGCCAGTAGTATAGAGGGGGTTAAAGCTTTCTTT. This sequence encodes CASSIEGVKAFF.

This clone was seen a single time. The gene calls are TRBV7-6 and TRBJ1-2; no firm D call. V was clipped by 5 bases and J by 1 base, with 11 bases between them. The length of the CDR3 is 14 residues. Per the germline V gene, CDR1 is SGHVS and CDR2 is FNYEAQ. CDR3 sequence (DNA): TGTGCCAGCAGCCCCGATGGCCTTAACTATGGCTACACCTTC. The encoded protein is CASSPDGLNYGYTF.

The chain joins TRBV28 to TRBJ2-1; D uncertain. CDR3 length: 13 amino acids. Germline-derived CDR1 and CDR2 are MDHEN and SYDVKM. The V and J ends lost 3 bases and 7 bases respectively, with 10 bases between them. The chain's CDR3 is CASSFDQKNEQFF. CDR3 coding DNA: TGTGCCAGCAGTTTTGACCAAAAGAATGAGCAGTTCTTC.

This clone was seen only once. This rearrangement joins TRBV25-1 to TRBJ2-4; weak D call: TRBD2 (6 bases). The V gene lost 8 bases and the J gene lost 0 bases, with 20 bases spanning the gap. CDR1 MGHDK and CDR2 SYGVNS come from the germline V gene. CDR3 length: 17 amino acids. The CDR3 here is CASYRDRAGRAKNIQYF. For the CDR3, the DNA is TGTGCCAGCTACCGGGACCGGGCGGGGAGAGCCAAAAACATTCAGTACTTC.

This chain uses TRBV19 with TRBJ1-2, with a possible D match to TRBD1 (6 bases). The CDR3 covers 14 residues. Trimming cost V 6 bases and J 3 bases, with 14 bases left between them. Germline V CDR1 and CDR2: LNHDA, SQIVND (reference sequence). This chain's CDR3 is CASSFQGSHYGYTF. CDR3 bases: TGTGCCAGTAGCTTCCAGGGGTCGCACTATGGCTACACCTTC.

The J gene is TRBJ1-6, the V gene TRBV5-1; 9 bases match TRBD1. CDR1 SGHRS and CDR2 YFSETQ come from the germline V gene. This CDR3 has 15 residues. V shed 3 bases, J shed 6 bases, and the junction held 4 bases outside the gene matches. The CDR3 region is CASSSGQGSNSPLHF. The CDR3 coding sequence is TGCGCCAGCAGCTCGGGACAGGGAAGTAATTCACCCCTCCACTTT.

The genes are TRBV9 and TRBJ1-4; no definite D call. This CDR3 comprises 14 residues. Deletions cut 0 bases from V and 0 bases from J, with 3 bases between. Germline CDR1 SGDLS, CDR2 YYNGEE. Here the CDR3 reads CASSVAATNEKLFF. Here the CDR3 DNA reads TGTGCCAGCAGCGTAGCAGCAACTAATGAAAAACTGTTTTTT.

The chain joins TRBV6-6 to TRBJ1-5; weak D call: TRBD1 (5 bases). This CDR3 is built from 16 residues. CDR1 MNHNY and CDR2 SVGAGI come from the germline V gene (reference sequence). Trimming removed 3 bases from V and 2 bases from J, with 14 bases in between. The CDR3 spells CASSYRGSLGNQPQHF. CDR3 in DNA: TGTGCCAGCAGTTATCGGGGCTCTTTGGGCAATCAGCCCCAGCATTTT.

The chain recombines TRBV5-1 with TRBJ2-1; the match to TRBD1 covers 9 bases. Losses at the gene ends were 4 bases for V and 6 bases for J; bases not matched to a gene: 8. Germline loops: CDR1 SGHRS, CDR2 YFSETQ. This CDR3 comprises 15 residues. The CDR3 coding sequence is TGCGCCAGCAGCCGATCGGGACAGGGAGGCAATGAGCAGTTCTTC. This encodes CASSRSGQGGNEQFF.

J is TRBJ1-1 and V is TRBV14, with no clear D. Looked up from germline, CDR1 is SGHDN and CDR2 is FVKESK. The CDR3 is 16 amino acids. V was pared by 1 base and J by 4 bases, with 16 bases between. The CDR3 here is CASSQGFHGVATEAFF. As DNA, the CDR3 is TGTGCCAGCAGCCAAGGCTTCCACGGGGTGGCCACTGAAGCTTTCTTT.

The gene calls are TRBV5-8 and TRBJ2-5; a possible D gene is TRBD1 (6 bases). The CDR3 runs 13 residues. Germline V CDR1 and CDR2: SGHTS, YDEGEE. Between the trimmed V and J ends, which lost 4 bases and 5 bases, there was a span of 12 bases. CDR3: CASSGQLGETQYF. The CDR3 coding sequence is TGTGCCAGCAGCGGACAGCTAGGGGAGACCCAGTACTTC.

The V call is TRBV30, the J call TRBJ1-1; TRBD1 aligns across 8 bases. This CDR3 has 17 amino acids. Germline trimming cut 2 bases from V and 5 bases from J; bases unmatched to any gene: 16. Germline V lookup: CDR1 GTSNPN, CDR2 SVGIG (reference sequence). This CDR3 is CAWSHGRDRRAGTEAFF. The DNA of the CDR3 is TGTGCCTGGAGTCATGGAAGGGACAGGCGGGCTGGGACTGAAGCTTTCTTT.

CDR3 amino acids: CASSLQGSTEAFF. CDR3 coding DNA: TGTGCCAGTAGTTTACAGGGGAGCACTGAAGCTTTCTTT. The chain is built from TRBV19 and TRBJ1-1; 7 bases match TRBD1. V trimming: 5 bases; J trimming: 4 bases; junction bases outside the gene matches: 4. Germline CDR1 and CDR2: LNHDA and SQIVND (reference sequence). This CDR3 contains 13 residues. The full variable domain, its missing parts supplied by reference TRBV19 and TRBJ1-1, is DGGITQSPKYLFRKEGQNVTLSCEQNLNHDAMYWYRQDPGQGLRLIYYSQIVNDFQKGDIAEGYSVSREKKESFPLTVTSAQKNPTAFYLCASSLQGSTEAFFGQGTRLTVV.

This clone has only a few counts. This chain joins TRBV28 and TRBJ1-2; D is ambiguous. V shed 1 base and J shed 5 bases, with 5 bases lying between them. CDR3 length: 12 residues. Germline-derived CDR1 and CDR2 are MDHEN and SYDVKM. The CDR3 region has the DNA TGTGCCAGCAGTTTATCAGGATATGGCTACACCTTC. Encoded protein: CASSLSGYGYTF.

This clone turned up a few times. The chain uses TRBV11-2 and TRBJ2-2; D is possibly TRBD1 or TRBD2 (5 bases each). The CDR3 contains 15 residues. V was cut by 8 bases and J by 0 bases, with 13 bases left in between. The germline V gene has CDR1 SGHAT and CDR2 FQNNGV. CDR3 amino acids: CASRGGPTNTGELFF. As DNA, the CDR3 is TGTGCCAGCCGGGGCGGGCCAACGAACACCGGGGAGCTGTTTTTT.

The chain is built from TRBV4-1 and TRBJ1-5; a possible D gene is TRBD1 (6 bases). The germline V gene encodes CDR1 MGHRA and CDR2 YSYEKL. V lost 4 bases to trimming and J lost 4 bases, with 11 bases between them. The CDR3 has 14 amino acids. CDR3 loop: CASSPGTRNQPQHF. CDR3 nucleotides: TGCGCCAGCAGCCCTGGGACAAGAAATCAGCCCCAGCATTTT.